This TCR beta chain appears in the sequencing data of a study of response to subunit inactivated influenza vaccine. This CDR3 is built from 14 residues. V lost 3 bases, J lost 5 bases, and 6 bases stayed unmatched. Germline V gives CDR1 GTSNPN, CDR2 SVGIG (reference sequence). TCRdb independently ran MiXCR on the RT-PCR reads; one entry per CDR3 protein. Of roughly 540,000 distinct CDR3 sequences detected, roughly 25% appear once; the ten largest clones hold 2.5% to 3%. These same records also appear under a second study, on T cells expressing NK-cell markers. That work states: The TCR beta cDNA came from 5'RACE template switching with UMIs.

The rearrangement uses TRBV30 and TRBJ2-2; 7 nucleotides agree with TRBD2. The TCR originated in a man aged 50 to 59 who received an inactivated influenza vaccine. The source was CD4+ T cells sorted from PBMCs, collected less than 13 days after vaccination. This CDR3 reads CAWSVTGGTGELFF. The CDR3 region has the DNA TGTGCCTGGAGCGTTACGGGGGGTACCGGGGAGCTGTTTTTT.